This TCR beta chain was profiled in a study of beta chain features in type 1 diabetes. Every bit of the isolated RNA underwent reverse transcription, so sequencing read expressed TCRB transcripts. Only in-frame clones appear in the TCRdb table, and some are missing; sequencing was by immunoSEQ multiplex PCR. Of some 410,000 clones listed, about 15% are singletons. The specimen was naive CD4+ T cells from blood. The TCR sequence derives from a man aged 25 to 45 in good health.

The chain's CDR3 is CASSQDLGEVGDTQYF. CDR3 bases: TGCGCCAGCAGCCAAGATCTCGGTGAAGTGGGGGATACGCAGTATTTT. This sequence joins TRBV4-1 and TRBJ2-3; D is unresolved. The CDR3 covers 16 residues. V was clipped by 0 bases and J by 6 bases, with 16 bases between them. Per the germline V gene, CDR1 is MGHRA and CDR2 is YSYEKL.